The rows below give T cell receptor beta chains drawn from one sample of a study of blood T cell repertoires in COVID-19. TCRdb's table, derived via immunoSEQ multiplex PCR, lists solely in-frame clones and lacks some. The data show around 60,000 clones, about 86% seen once. Sequencing input: peripheral blood. These receptors all come from an elderly woman with active or convalescent COVID-19. The CDR3 runs from the conserved cysteine through the conserved F or W. A D gene is named only where the DNA matches it firmly. A clone size is listed for some rows: how often the clone was seen (once, few, many), or a class if it is expanded.

TRBV10-3	TRBD1	TRBJ1-2	NA	TGTGCCATCGCGGGACAGAACTATGGCTACACCTTC	CAIAGQNYGYTF
TRBV27	NA	TRBJ2-7	NA	TGTGCCAGCAGTTGGGACTCTGTGGGCTACGAGCAGTACTTC	CASSWDSVGYEQYF
TRBV29-1	NA	TRBJ2-5	NA	TGCAGCGTTGACTCTGGCGGGAAAGAGACCCAGTACTTC	CSVDSGGKETQYF
TRBV7-2	TRBD1	TRBJ1-1	NA	TGTGCCAGCAGCTTAGAGTCTCGGGACAGGGCGCAAGCTTTCTTT	CASSLESRDRAQAFF
TRBV6-5	NA	TRBJ2-1	NA	TGTGCCAGCAGTCGACAGGAATGGTCCTACAATGAGCAGTTCTTC	CASSRQEWSYNEQFF
TRBV3-1/TRBV3-2	NA	TRBJ1-2	NA	TGTGCCAGCAGCCAGACAGGTGGGACTGGCTACACCTTC	CASSQTGGTGYTF
TRBV7-8	NA	TRBJ2-6	once	TGTGCCAGCAGCTTTCTGCCAGGCTCCTCATCTGGGGCCAACGTCCTGACTTTC	CASSFLPGSSSGANVLTF
TRBV3-1/TRBV3-2	NA	TRBJ2-7	NA	TGTGCCAGCAGCCAAGGCGGCAGCCTCTACGAGCAGTACTTC	CASSQGGSLYEQYF
TRBV27	NA	TRBJ2-6	NA	TGTGCCAGCAGTCTTATGCGCTTTGGGGCCAACGTCCTGACTTTC	CASSLMRFGANVLTF
TRBV4-3	NA	TRBJ1-1	NA	TGCGCCAGCAGCCGGATGAGAGACAGGTTCACTGAAGCTTTCTTT	CASSRMRDRFTEAFF
TRBV16	NA	TRBJ1-1	NA	TGTGCCAGCAGCCAGGACTTCCTTATAGCTTTCTTT	CASSQDFLIAFF
TRBV27	TRBD1	TRBJ1-5	NA	TGTGCCAGCAGTTTTGACAGGGGGCTTCAGCCCCAGCATTTT	CASSFDRGLQPQHF
TRBV3-1/TRBV3-2	TRBD1	TRBJ1-4	NA	TGTGCCAGCAGCCTGTGGACAGGGGTTGGTGAAAAACTGTTTTTT	CASSLWTGVGEKLFF
TRBV4-1	NA	TRBJ2-2	NA	TGCGCCAGCAGCCAAGATAACGGGGGTATCACCGGGGAGCTGTTTTTT	CASSQDNGGITGELFF
TRBV14	NA	TRBJ2-7	NA	TGTGCCAGCAGCTTAAACAGGGATGTCCGCGAGCAGTACTTC	CASSLNRDVREQYF
TRBV12-3/TRBV12-4	TRBD1	TRBJ1-3	NA	TGTGCCAGCAGTTCCGACAGGGTGACCATATATTTT	CASSSDRVTIYF
TRBV3-1/TRBV3-2	TRBD2	TRBJ2-3	NA	TGTGCCAGCAGTCTCTACAGCGGGGATGCAGATACGCAGTATTTT	CASSLYSGDADTQYF
TRBV2	NA	TRBJ2-7	once	TGTGCCAGCACCAACAGCTACGAGCAGTACTTC	CASTNSYEQYF
TRBV19	TRBD1	TRBJ2-1	NA	TGTGCCAGTAGTCCCACCGGGACAGTCTACAATGAGCAGTTCTTC	CASSPTGTVYNEQFF
TRBV5-1	TRBD1	TRBJ1-1	once	TGCGCCAGCAGCCCACGACAGGGGATCGGCGCTGAAGCTTTCTTT	CASSPRQGIGAEAFF
TRBV5-6	NA	TRBJ2-2	NA	TGTGCCAGCAGCATCCAGGGGATCCGGGAGCTGTTTTTT	CASSIQGIRELFF
TRBV6-5	NA	TRBJ1-5	NA	TGTGCCAGCAGCACAGGGCGTACTCAGCCCCAGCATTTT	CASSTGRTQPQHF
TRBV7-2	NA	TRBJ2-3	NA	TGTGCCAGCAGCTTAGCGGGGGGGGCTTTCACAGATACGCAGTATTTT	CASSLAGGAFTDTQYF
TRBV7-3	NA	TRBJ2-3	NA	TGTGCCAGCAGCCCGATAGGAGGGCGGACAGATACGCAGTATTTT	CASSPIGGRTDTQYF
TRBV7-2	NA	TRBJ2-3	once	TGTGCCAGCAGCCCCACAGGGTTAGAGACAGATACGCAGTATTTT	CASSPTGLETDTQYF
TRBV27	NA	TRBJ1-4	few	TGTGCCAGCAGTTTTCGAGGGAATGAAAAACTGTTTTTT	CASSFRGNEKLFF
TRBV10-3	TRBD1	TRBJ1-4	NA	TGTGCCGCCGGACAGGTTGGCGAAAAACTGTTTTTT	CAAGQVGEKLFF
TRBV27	TRBD1	TRBJ1-2	NA	TGTGCCAGCAGTTTAAGGGACAGGGTTGGAGGCTACACCTTC	CASSLRDRVGGYTF
TRBV28	TRBD1	TRBJ1-4	NA	TGTGCCAGCAGTGTAACAGGGGGAAATGAAAAACTGTTTTTT	CASSVTGGNEKLFF
TRBV5-1	NA	TRBJ2-5	NA	TGCGCCAGCAGCTTGGGCCAGGCCCAAGAGACCCAGTACTTC	CASSLGQAQETQYF
TRBV7-2	TRBD2	TRBJ2-5	NA	TGTGCCAGCAGCCACGGGAGGGAAGAGACCCAGTACTTC	CASSHGREETQYF
TRBV6-5	NA	TRBJ1-2	NA	TGTGCCAGTCGCCAGGTGTCCTATGGCTACACCTTC	CASRQVSYGYTF
TRBV28	TRBD2	TRBJ2-1	NA	TGTGCCAGCAGTTTATTGGGACTAGCGGGGGGGCATGGCGGGAATGAGCAGTTCTTC	CASSLLGLAGGHGGNEQFF
TRBV6-1	TRBD2	TRBJ2-1	NA	TGTGCCAGCAGTGAACCTCCGGGACTAACTTATTACAATGAGCAGTTCTTC	CASSEPPGLTYYNEQFF
TRBV3-1/TRBV3-2	TRBD1	TRBJ1-2	NA	TGTGCCAGCAGCCCCCCGGGACAGGGATTTGCTCGCTACACCTTC	CASSPPGQGFARYTF
TRBV5-1	TRBD1	TRBJ1-2	NA	TGCGCCAGCAGCTTGGTAGCAGAAAGGGGGCAGGGCTACACCTTC	CASSLVAERGQGYTF
TRBV3-1/TRBV3-2	NA	TRBJ2-5	NA	TGTGCCAGCAGCCCTATACCCGGACAGCAAGAGACCCAGTACTTC	CASSPIPGQQETQYF
TRBV6-1	TRBD2	TRBJ2-4	NA	TGTGCCAGCAGTGATAACCCAGCGGGATCGTACATTCAGTACTTC	CASSDNPAGSYIQYF
TRBV7-9	NA	TRBJ2-5	NA	TGTGCCAGCAGCTTAAATACGGTGGAAGAGACCCAGTACTTC	CASSLNTVEETQYF
TRBV5-8	NA	TRBJ2-1	NA	TGTGCCAGCACCCTTTGGACAGTAACCTACAATGAGCAGTTCTTC	CASTLWTVTYNEQFF
TRBV28	TRBD2	TRBJ2-5	NA	TGTGCCAGCAAGACTAGCGGGGACCAAGAGACCCAGTACTTC	CASKTSGDQETQYF
TRBV3-1/TRBV3-2	NA	TRBJ2-7	NA	TGTGCCAGCAGCCAAGTCAAGAACACCTACGAGCAGTACTTC	CASSQVKNTYEQYF
TRBV6-6	NA	TRBJ1-2	NA	TGTGCCAGCAGCTCCTCAGACTCGGGTGGCTACACCTTC	CASSSSDSGGYTF
TRBV4-3	TRBD1	TRBJ1-4	NA	TGCGCCAGCAGCTCCTACAGGGGAACTAATGAAAAACTGTTTTTT	CASSSYRGTNEKLFF
TRBV6-6	NA	TRBJ2-7	few	TGTGCCAGCAGTTATTCTGACGGCGGCTCCTACGAGCAGTACTTC	CASSYSDGGSYEQYF
TRBV19	TRBD2	TRBJ2-1	NA	TGTGCCAGTAGTAACCCTAGCGGGGGGGCGAATGAGCAGTTCTTC	CASSNPSGGANEQFF
TRBV27	TRBD2	TRBJ2-3	NA	TGTGCCACTGCGGGGGGACGCACAGATACGCAGTATTTT	CATAGGRTDTQYF
TRBV18	NA	TRBJ2-4	NA	TGTGCCAGCTCACCCCCACAGGTAGCCAAAAACATTCAGTACTTC	CASSPPQVAKNIQYF
TRBV6-5	NA	TRBJ2-3	NA	TGTGCCAGCAGTCCAGGGTTAGGAGATACGCAGTATTTT	CASSPGLGDTQYF
TRBV6-5	TRBD1	TRBJ1-5	NA	TGTGCCAGCAGCATGGACAGGCTGGGTTGGCCCCAGCATTTT	CASSMDRLGWPQHF
TRBV5-1	NA	TRBJ2-3	NA	TGCGCCAGCAGCTTCGACCTAGGCACGGATACGCAGTATTTT	CASSFDLGTDTQYF
TRBV2	TRBD2	TRBJ2-1	NA	TGTGCCAGCAGCGGACTAGCGGGGGGGTATGAGCAGTTCTTC	CASSGLAGGYEQFF
TRBV19	TRBD1	TRBJ1-1	NA	TGTGCCAGTAGTATAAGTAGGGACAGGGGCTTCACTGAAGCTTTCTTT	CASSISRDRGFTEAFF
TRBV28	TRBD2	TRBJ2-5	NA	TGTGCCAGCAGTACCCCCTCTGGCGGGGGGATCTCCGGCCAAGAGACCCAGTACTTC	CASSTPSGGGISGQETQYF
TRBV29-1	NA	TRBJ2-3	NA	TGCAGCGTGCGGGCCGGGAACAGGGCAGATACGCAGTATTTT	CSVRAGNRADTQYF
TRBV5-1	TRBD2	TRBJ2-1	NA	TGCGCCAGCAGCCAGGGACTAGCGGGGACCTACAATGAGCAGTTCTTC	CASSQGLAGTYNEQFF
TRBV28	NA	TRBJ1-3	NA	TGTGCCAGCAGTACGTCCGCGTCTGGAAACACCATATATTTT	CASSTSASGNTIYF
TRBV5-4	NA	TRBJ2-7	NA	TGTGCCAGCAGCTTTGGGGAGCGGAGGGAGCAGTACTTC	CASSFGERREQYF